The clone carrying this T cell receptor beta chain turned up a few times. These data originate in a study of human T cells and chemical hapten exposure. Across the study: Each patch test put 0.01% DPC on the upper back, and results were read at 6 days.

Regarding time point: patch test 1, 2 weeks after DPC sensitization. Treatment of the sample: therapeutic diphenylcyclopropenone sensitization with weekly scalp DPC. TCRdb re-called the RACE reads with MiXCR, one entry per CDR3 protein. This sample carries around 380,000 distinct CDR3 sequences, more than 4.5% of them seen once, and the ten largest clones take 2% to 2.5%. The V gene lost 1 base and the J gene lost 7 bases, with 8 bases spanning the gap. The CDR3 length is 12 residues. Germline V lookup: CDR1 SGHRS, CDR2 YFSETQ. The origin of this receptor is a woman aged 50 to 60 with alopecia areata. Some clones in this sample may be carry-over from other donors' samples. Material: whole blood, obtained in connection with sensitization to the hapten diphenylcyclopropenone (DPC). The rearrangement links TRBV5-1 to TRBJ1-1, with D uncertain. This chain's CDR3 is CASSLPGIEAFF. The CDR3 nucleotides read TGCGCCAGCAGCTTGCCGGGGATTGAAGCTTTCTTT.